Presented here are 10 T cell receptor beta chains from one specimen sequenced in a study of response to subunit inactivated influenza vaccine. Via MiXCR, TCRdb re-called the RT-PCR reads, giving one row per CDR3 protein. The sample records around 200,000 distinct CDR3 sequences, around 9.2% being singletons. Specimen: non-naive T cells sorted from PBMCs, collected on the day of vaccination. The receptors derive from a man aged 50-60 years who received an inactivated influenza vaccine.

This clonotype occurred many times. This rearrangement joins TRBV5-1 to TRBJ1-1; 12 bases agree with TRBD1. Trimming took 3 bases from V and 4 from J; bases not matched to a gene: 10. The CDR3 length is 17 residues. The germline gives CDR1 SGHRS, CDR2 YFSETQ. The CDR3 nucleotides are TGCGCCAGCAGCTCTACCGGGACAGGGGGCTTCGGCACTGAAGCTTTCTTT. Amino acid sequence: CASSSTGTGGFGTEAFF.

The sample holds many counts of this clonotype. The J gene is TRBJ1-6, the V gene TRBV3-1; 9 bases are shared with TRBD1. Germline V CDR1 and CDR2: LGHDT, YNNKEL (reference sequence). The CDR3 covers 14 residues. V was pared by 5 bases and J by 7 bases, with 3 bases of the junction left unmatched. CDR3 protein: CASSSGTGNSPLHF. Written as DNA, the CDR3 is TGTGCCAGCAGCTCCGGGACAGGGAATTCACCCCTCCACTTT. The full variable domain, rest sourced from reference TRBV3-1 and TRBJ1-6, is DTAVSQTPKYLVTQMGNDKSIKCEQNLGHDTMYWYKQDSKKFLKIMFSYNNKELIINETVPNRFSPKSPDKAHLNLHINSLELGDSAVYFCASSSGTGNSPLHFGNGTRLTVT.

This clonotype appeared a few times. This CDR3 is CASSLVGAVGAFF. The CDR3 nucleotides read TGTGCCAGCAGCCTTGTAGGGGCCGTGGGGGCTTTCTTT. The chain has TRBV12-3 or TRBV12-4 and TRBJ1-1, with D perhaps TRBD1 (5 bases). The length of the CDR3 is 13 residues. V lost 6 bases and J 11 bases, leaving 19 bases between the germline ends.

This clonotype was found many times. V usage is TRBV10-3 and J usage is TRBJ2-2, with D hard to call. CDR3 size: 13 residues. Germline V gene sequence: CDR1 ENHRY, CDR2 SYGVKD. V lost 3 bases to trimming and J lost 6 bases, with 8 bases between them. CDR3 DNA: TGTGCCATCAGTGAACGTGGTCCCGGGGAGCTGTTTTTT. Its protein is CAISERGPGELFF.

The chain carries TRBV27 and TRBJ2-7; D is possibly TRBD1 (6 bases). The germline V gene has CDR1 MNHEY and CDR2 SMNVEV (reference sequence). V was shortened by 2 bases and J by 0 bases, with 11 bases between the two germline ends. The CDR3 spans 15 residues. CDR3: CASSLGMDSSYEQYF. The CDR3 DNA is TGTGCCAGCAGTTTAGGTATGGACAGCTCCTACGAGCAGTACTTC.

This sequence joins TRBV11-2 and TRBJ1-6; unclear D gene. V was cut by 3 bases and J by 6 bases, with 15 bases left in between. CDR3 size: 16 residues. CDR1 and CDR2 (germline): SGHAT, FQNNGV. CDR3 residues: CASSLHDSRVNSPLHF. The DNA for the CDR3 is TGTGCCAGCAGCTTGCACGACTCTCGTGTTAATTCACCCCTCCACTTT.

This clonotype was found a few times. V usage is TRBV11-1 and J usage is TRBJ2-5; 11 positions match TRBD2. The CDR3 extends over 15 amino acids. V lost 5 bases and J lost 6; bases outside the gene matches: 8. Germline CDR1 reads SGHAT; CDR2 reads FQDESV (reference sequence). The CDR3 DNA is TGTGCCAGCAGCCATAGCGGGAGGGCCGGGAAGACCCAGTACTTC. Translated: CASSHSGRAGKTQYF.

This clonotype was counted ten times or more. The V call is TRBV4-2, the J call TRBJ2-6; D perhaps matches TRBD1 (5 bases). Per germline, CDR1 LGHNA and CDR2 YNFKEQ. V was shortened by 4 bases and J by 0 bases, with 10 bases between the two germline ends. The CDR3 loop spans 16 amino acids. Here the CDR3 DNA reads TGTGCCAGCAGCCCCCGACAGCTCTCTGGGGCCAACGTCCTGACTTTC. It encodes CASSPRQLSGANVLTF.

The chain carries TRBV5-5 and TRBJ2-7, with a weak D call TRBD1 (6 bases). Germline values: CDR1 SGHKS, CDR2 YYEKEE (reference sequence). The CDR3 runs 18 residues. Trimming took 1 base from V and 0 from J, leaving 20 bases between them. The CDR3 sequence: CASSLRDTGSASSYEQYF. CDR3 sequence (DNA): TGTGCCAGCAGCTTGCGCGACACAGGGTCCGCGAGCTCCTACGAGCAGTACTTC.

This clonotype was seen a handful of times. The chain carries TRBV7-8 and TRBJ2-7, with D perhaps matching TRBD1 (6 bases). Trimming took 1 base from V and 2 from J, leaving 21 bases between them. Germline V gene data show CDR1 as SGHVS and CDR2 as FQNEAQ. The length of the CDR3 is 18 residues. The CDR3 protein is CASSLDTGFVSPTYEQYF. The CDR3 DNA reads TGTGCCAGCAGCTTAGATACAGGGTTCGTAAGTCCTACCTACGAGCAGTACTTC. Variable domain in full (rest from reference TRBV7-8 and TRBJ2-7): GAGVSQSPRYKVAKRGQDVALRCDPISGHVSLFWYQQALGQGPEFLTYFQNEAQLDKSGLPSDRFFAERPEGSVSTLKIQRTQQEDSAVYLCASSLDTGFVSPTYEQYFGPGTRLTVT.